A selection of T cell receptor beta chains follows, all from one sample in a study of memory CD4+ T cells and cytomegalovirus serostatus. The assay was immunoSEQ multiplex PCR, and TCRdb's table has in-frame clones only and misses some. The table has under 50,000 clones, roughly 80% seen once. Sequences were obtained from memory CD4+ T cells from blood. Every receptor here comes from an adult in good health and CMV-seronegative. Each CDR3 is given with its conserved first and last residue. D genes are given only for firm matches. Clone size appears in some rows only: once, few, many, or a class for an expanded clone.

j_call d_call clone_size cdr3_length v_call cdr3_nt cdr3_aa
TRBJ2-1 . . 16 TRBV10-2 TGCGCCAGCCACATTACGGACTATCAGCCTTACAATGAGCAGTTCTTC CASHITDYQPYNEQFF
TRBJ1-2 . few 12 TRBV28 TGTGCCAGCAGCTTTTCAGGGTATGGCTACACCTTC CASSFSGYGYTF
TRBJ2-3 . . 12 TRBV28 TGTGCCAGCAGTTGGACCCCGGATACGCAGTATTTT CASSWTPDTQYF
TRBJ2-3 TRBD2 few 18 TRBV14 TGTGCCAGCAGCTCGAGACTGGGACTAGCGGGGAGCACAGATACGCAGTATTTT CASSSRLGLAGSTDTQYF
TRBJ2-1 TRBD2 . 15 TRBV9 TGTGCCAGCAGCGCCCCGGGACTAGCGATAAATGAGCAGTTCTTC CASSAPGLAINEQFF
TRBJ2-7 . . 13 TRBV19 TGTGCCAGTAGTATATCACAGGGTTACGAGCAGTACTTC CASSISQGYEQYF
TRBJ1-4 TRBD1 . 16 TRBV5-1 TGCGCCAGCAGCCGGACAGGGGGCACAACTAATGAAAAACTGTTTTTT CASSRTGGTTNEKLFF
TRBJ2-7 . . 15 TRBV28 TGTGCCAGCAGCTTGTCAGGAGGGAGCTCCTACGAGCAGTACTTC CASSLSGGSSYEQYF
TRBJ1-5 . once 15 TRBV2 TGTGCCAGCAGTGTGATAGGGGTAGGCAATCAGCCCCAGCATTTT CASSVIGVGNQPQHF
TRBJ1-6 . . 15 TRBV28 TGTGCCAGCAGTTTCCACCCGGGACAAGGTTCACCCCTCCACTTT CASSFHPGQGSPLHF
TRBJ2-7 TRBD1 . 14 TRBV5-1 TGCGCCAGCAGCCTTGGGACAGCGCGGAACGAGCAGTACTTC CASSLGTARNEQYF
TRBJ1-1 . . 15 TRBV7-9 TGTGCCAGCAGGCAGTCCACTACTAAGGGCACTGAAGCTTTCTTT CASRQSTTKGTEAFF
TRBJ2-3 . . 13 TRBV7-2 TGTGCCAGCAACTTCGGGGTGGCAGATACGCAGTATTTT CASNFGVADTQYF
TRBJ1-5 . . 16 TRBV19 TGTGCCAGTAGTAAGGAGGGGCCGGGTAGCAATCAGCCCCAGCATTTT CASSKEGPGSNQPQHF
TRBJ1-1 TRBD1 . 15 TRBV6-1 TGTGCCAGCAGTGAAACCCAGGGGGCTTGGGCTGAAGCTTTCTTT CASSETQGAWAEAFF
TRBJ2-2 . once 14 TRBV19 TGTGCCAGTAGTAGCGTTGGAGGGACCGGGGAGCTGTTTTTT CASSSVGGTGELFF
TRBJ2-7 TRBD1 once 13 TRBV9 TGTGCCAGCAGCCGGGACAGGGGCCGCGAGCAGTACTTC CASSRDRGREQYF
TRBJ2-3 . . 16 TRBV15 TGTGCCACCAGCAGGAGGACAGATTTTAGCACAGATACGCAGTATTTT CATSRRTDFSTDTQYF
TRBJ2-3 TRBD1 . 16 TRBV6-5 TGTGCCAGCAGTTCCCCGAGACAGGGGGCGACAGATACGCAGTATTTT CASSSPRQGATDTQYF
TRBJ2-6 . . 15 TRBV19 TGTGCCAGTAGTAAGTGGAGGTCTGGGGCCAACGTCCTGACTTTC CASSKWRSGANVLTF
TRBJ2-1 TRBD1 . 15 TRBV6-6 TGTGCCAGCAGTTCGGGACAGACTTTCGCCAATGAGCAGTTCTTC CASSSGQTFANEQFF
TRBJ1-1 . once 14 TRBV6-1 TGTGCCAGCAGGATAAGGACAGCCAACACTGAAGCTTTCTTT CASRIRTANTEAFF
TRBJ2-3 TRBD1 . 17 TRBV18 TGTGCCAGCTCAACCGCTGGGACAGCCAAAGGTGCAGATACGCAGTATTTT CASSTAGTAKGADTQYF
TRBJ2-4 . few 13 TRBV6-5 TGTGCCAGCAGTTACCAAGTCGGGAACATTCAGTACTTC CASSYQVGNIQYF
TRBJ2-3 . few 16 TRBV7-6 TGTGCCAGCAGCTTAGCGGGGGGCCCCCGGGGAGATACGCAGTATTTT CASSLAGGPRGDTQYF
TRBJ1-1 . . 14 TRBV7-2 TGTGCCAGCAGCCCCTCTTGGTCTGGCACTGAAGCTTTCTTT CASSPSWSGTEAFF
TRBJ2-7 . . 16 TRBV7-6 TGTGCCAGCAGCCGGCGGGATGGGGGCCGCTCTGGGGAGCAGTACTTC CASSRRDGGRSGEQYF
TRBJ1-5 TRBD1 . 17 TRBV28 TGTGCCAGCAGTCCCCCAACCTCGACAGGGCAGAGTCAGCCCCAGCATTTT CASSPPTSTGQSQPQHF